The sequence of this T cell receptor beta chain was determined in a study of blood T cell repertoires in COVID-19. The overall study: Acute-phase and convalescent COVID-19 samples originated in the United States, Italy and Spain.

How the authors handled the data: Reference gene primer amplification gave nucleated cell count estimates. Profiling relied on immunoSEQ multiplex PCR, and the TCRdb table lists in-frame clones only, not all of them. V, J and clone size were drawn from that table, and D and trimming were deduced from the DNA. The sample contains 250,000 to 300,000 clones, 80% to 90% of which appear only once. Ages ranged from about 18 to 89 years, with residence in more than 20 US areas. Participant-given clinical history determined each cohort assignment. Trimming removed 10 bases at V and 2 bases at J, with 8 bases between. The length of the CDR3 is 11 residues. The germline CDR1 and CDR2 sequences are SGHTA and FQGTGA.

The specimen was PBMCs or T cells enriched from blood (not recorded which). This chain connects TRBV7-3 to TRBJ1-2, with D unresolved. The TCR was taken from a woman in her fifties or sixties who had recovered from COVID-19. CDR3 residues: CAIQKNYGYTF. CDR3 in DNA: TGTGCCATACAAAAGAACTATGGCTACACCTTC.